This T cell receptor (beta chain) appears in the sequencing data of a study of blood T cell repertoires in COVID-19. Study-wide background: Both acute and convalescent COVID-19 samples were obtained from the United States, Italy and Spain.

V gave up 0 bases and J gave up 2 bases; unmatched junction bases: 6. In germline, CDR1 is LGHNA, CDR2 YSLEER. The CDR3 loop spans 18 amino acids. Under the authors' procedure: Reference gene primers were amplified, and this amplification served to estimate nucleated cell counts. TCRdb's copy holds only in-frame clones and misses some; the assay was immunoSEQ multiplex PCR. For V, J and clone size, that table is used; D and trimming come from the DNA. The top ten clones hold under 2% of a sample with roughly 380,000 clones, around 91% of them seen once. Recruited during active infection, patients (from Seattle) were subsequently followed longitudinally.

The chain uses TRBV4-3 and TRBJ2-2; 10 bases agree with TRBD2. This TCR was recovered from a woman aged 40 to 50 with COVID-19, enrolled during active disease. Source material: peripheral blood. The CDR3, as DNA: TGCGCCAGCAGCCAAGAGTTACTAGCGGGGATAAACACCGGGGAGCTGTTTTTT. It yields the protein CASSQELLAGINTGELFF.